This T cell receptor beta chain is drawn from a study of CD8+ T cells in alopecia areata. Extraction of RNA preceded its reverse transcription into cDNA, which served as the sequencing template. Sequenced by immunoSEQ multiplex PCR; TCRdb stores in-frame clones only, minus some. The sample lists some 100,000 clones; roughly two fifths were seen once. This clone was counted a few times. The CDR3 consists of 13 residues. CDR1 is SNHLY, CDR2 FYNNEI, per germline. With 2 bases removed from V and 4 bases from J, the gap between germline ends came to 9 bases. Treatment described: oral pan-JAK inhibitor, 5-10 mg twice daily.

The rearrangement uses TRBV2 and TRBJ2-7; D remains ambiguous. The material sequenced was CD8+ T cells sorted from blood, taken at week 24, from a patient treated with tofacitinib. The clonotype comes from a human donor with alopecia areata. In nucleotides, the CDR3 is TGTGCCAGCAGTGAATCGGCCAGTTACGAGCAGTACTTC. Translation: CASSESASYEQYF.